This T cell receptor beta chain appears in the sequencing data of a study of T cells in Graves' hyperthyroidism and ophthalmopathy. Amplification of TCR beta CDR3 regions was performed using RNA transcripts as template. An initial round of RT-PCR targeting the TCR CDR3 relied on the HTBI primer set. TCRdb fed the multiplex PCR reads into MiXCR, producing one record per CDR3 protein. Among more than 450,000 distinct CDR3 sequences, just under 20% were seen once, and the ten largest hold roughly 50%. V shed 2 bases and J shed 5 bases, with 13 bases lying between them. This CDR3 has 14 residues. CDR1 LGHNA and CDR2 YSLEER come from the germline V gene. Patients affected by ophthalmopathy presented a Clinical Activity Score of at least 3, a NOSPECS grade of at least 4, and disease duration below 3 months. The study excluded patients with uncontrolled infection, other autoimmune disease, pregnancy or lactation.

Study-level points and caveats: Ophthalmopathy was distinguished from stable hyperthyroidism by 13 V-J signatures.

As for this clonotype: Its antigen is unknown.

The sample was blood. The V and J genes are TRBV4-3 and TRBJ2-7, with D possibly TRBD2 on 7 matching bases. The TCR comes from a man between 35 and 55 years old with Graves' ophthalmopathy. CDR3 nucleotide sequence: TGCGCCAGCAGCCAATTGGGGGGGGCGAACGAGCAGTACTTC. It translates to CASSQLGGANEQYF.